A single sample is the source of the 20 T cell receptor beta chains below, sequenced in a study of T-cell memory formation after mild COVID-19. Via MiXCR, TCRdb re-called the 5' RACE reads, giving one row per CDR3 protein. The data hold about 190,000 distinct CDR3 sequences, with 15% to 20% observed a single time. What was sequenced was PBMCs or a T cell subset sorted from them (not recorded which). The receptor source for this set is an adult woman who had mild COVID-19 (a few samples of this study predate the infection). Cell type and time point are not known.

The genes are TRBV29-1 and TRBJ2-2; no reliable D call. The ends were cut back, 0 bases at V and 3 bases at J, with 11 bases in the middle. Germline V lookup: CDR1 SQVTM, CDR2 ANQGSEA. This CDR3 spans 15 amino acids. In nucleotides, the CDR3 is TGCAGCGTTGAAGAGTCCGTCAGCCACACCGGGGAGCTGTTTTTT. Translation: CSVEESVSHTGELFF.

This clonotype has only a few counts. The chain couples TRBV2 to TRBJ2-7, with TRBD1 matching over 8 bases. The trim removed 3 bases at V and 13 bases at J, leaving 8 bases unmatched. Germline-derived CDR1 and CDR2 are SNHLY and FYNNEI. The CDR3 is 12 residues long. DNA for the CDR3: TGTGCCAGCAGTGATGACAGGGGCCTGTGTTACTTC. This sequence encodes CASSDDRGLCYF.

The chain has TRBV25-1 and TRBJ2-5; a weak D match, TRBD2 (5 bases). The germline V gene encodes CDR1 MGHDK and CDR2 SYGVNS. V lost 1 base and J lost 5, with 14 bases in between. This CDR3 contains 15 residues. The CDR3 protein is CASSEFGPGWETQYF. CDR3 sequence (DNA): TGTGCCAGCAGTGAATTTGGTCCGGGGTGGGAGACCCAGTACTTC.

There are a few counts of this clonotype. The chain employs TRBV29-1 and TRBJ1-1; 7 bases match TRBD1. CDR1 and CDR2 from the germline V gene are SQVTM and ANQGSEA. The CDR3 sequence is 15 residues long. Trimming removed 7 bases from V and 1 base from J; junction bases left unmatched: 12. CDR3 sequence (DNA): TGCAGCGGGCTCCTATCGACAGGGTCGAACACTGAAGCTTTCTTT. It translates to CSGLLSTGSNTEAFF.

The chain uses TRBV20-1 and TRBJ2-6; D might be TRBD2 (5 bases). V lost 6 bases, J lost 2 bases, and 11 bases lay in between. Germline-derived CDR1 and CDR2 are DFQATT and SNEGSKA (reference sequence). The CDR3 spans 14 residues. The chain's CDR3 is CSAERETGANVLTF. CDR3 nucleotide sequence: TGCAGTGCGGAAAGGGAGACTGGGGCCAACGTCCTGACTTTC.

The chain joins TRBV21-1 to TRBJ2-2; the table assigns TRBD1, which was not confirmed against the DNA. TRBV21-1 is a pseudogene segment. There are 15 residues in the CDR3. This CDR3 is CASSPRTENTGELFF. The CDR3 bases are TGTGCCAGCAGCCCCCGGACAGAGAACACCGGGGAGCTGTTTTTT.

The V and J genes are TRBV3-1 and TRBJ2-1, with D possibly TRBD2 on 5 matching bases. Germline-derived CDR1 and CDR2 are LGHDT and YNNKEL (reference sequence). There are 15 residues in the CDR3. V shed 4 bases and J shed 11 bases, with 21 bases lying between them. CDR3 residues: CASSLERAGDLQQFF. DNA for the CDR3: TGTGCCAGCAGCCTCGAAAGGGCCGGGGATTTACAGCAGTTCTTC.

This clonotype turned up a few times. This chain joins TRBV7-9 and TRBJ2-6, with D perhaps assigned TRBD1 or TRBD2 (6 bases each). The CDR3 runs to 18 residues. Germline V CDR1 and CDR2: SEHNR, FQNEAQ (reference sequence). The V and J ends lost 5 bases and 1 base respectively, with 18 bases between them. The chain's CDR3 is CASSPGPGGGSGANVLTF. The CDR3 nucleotides read TGTGCCAGCAGCCCAGGACCCGGAGGGGGTTCTGGGGCCAACGTCCTGACTTTC.

The table lists this clonotype with a few counts. The chain carries TRBV7-2 and TRBJ2-1, with a weak D call TRBD2 (6 bases). The CDR3 loop spans 19 amino acids. Deletions cut 0 bases from V and 4 bases from J, with 22 bases between. The V gene's germline CDR1 is SGHTA and CDR2 FQGNSA. The chain's CDR3 is CASSLAVLREASPYNEQFF. Written as DNA, the CDR3 is TGTGCCAGCAGCTTAGCGGTGTTGAGGGAGGCCTCACCTTACAATGAGCAGTTCTTC.

This clonotype came up a few times. This rearrangement joins TRBV11-2 to TRBJ1-6; TRBD1 might be the D (6 bases). Germline V lookup: CDR1 SGHAT, CDR2 FQNNGV. Trimming left V 5 bases short and J 8 bases short, with 13 bases between. This CDR3 contains 14 residues. The CDR3 DNA reads as TGTGCCAGCAGCACGTCCGGGGGCTATTCACCCCTCCACTTT. Protein sequence: CASSTSGGYSPLHF.

This chain uses TRBV7-2 with TRBJ1-2, with 8 bases lining up with TRBD1. V dropped 7 bases and J dropped 2; count of bases not matched to a gene: 9. The CDR3 extends over 15 amino acids. From germline, CDR1 is SGHTA and CDR2 FQGNSA. The CDR3 bases are TGTGCCAGCAATCTACAGGGGGGTGAAAACTATGGCTACACCTTC. Its protein product is CASNLQGGENYGYTF.

The chain joins TRBV30 to TRBJ2-7, with D possibly matching TRBD1 (5 bases). The CDR3 is 13 residues long. V was cut by 3 bases and J by 2 bases, with 11 bases left in between. Germline CDR1 GTSNPN, CDR2 SVGIG (reference sequence). CDR3 region: CAWRVPGTYEQYF. The CDR3 bases are TGTGCCTGGAGAGTTCCAGGGACCTACGAGCAGTACTTC.

The sample holds a few counts of this clonotype. The chain has TRBV9 and TRBJ2-1, with D possibly TRBD1 on 6 matching bases. The germline V and J ends were trimmed by 6 bases and 9 bases, with 19 bases remaining between them. The CDR3 sequence is 14 residues long. Germline lookup yields CDR1 SGDLS and CDR2 YYNGEE. The CDR3 nucleotides read TGTGCCAGCATGGTGGGGCAGGGGATGGGTGAGCAGTTCTTC. Protein product: CASMVGQGMGEQFF.

This clonotype showed up just a few times. The rearrangement uses TRBV6-5 and TRBJ1-2, with D unresolved. This CDR3 is 13 amino acids long. The germline gives CDR1 MNHEY, CDR2 SVGAGI. V gave up 7 bases and J gave up 6 bases, with 15 bases separating them. CDR3 residues: CASKVVDSHGYTF. CDR3 nucleotides: TGTGCCAGCAAGGTCGTAGATAGTCATGGCTACACCTTC.

This chain joins TRBV6-6 and TRBJ2-6; D may be TRBD2 (5 bases). V lost 7 bases to trimming and J lost 0 bases, with 10 bases between them. The CDR3 covers 15 residues. Per germline, CDR1 MNHNY and CDR2 SVGAGI (reference sequence). Here the CDR3 DNA reads TGTGCCAGCATCAAAGAGGGCTCTGGGGCCAACGTCCTGACTTTC. Encoded protein: CASIKEGSGANVLTF.

This chain joins TRBV30 and TRBJ1-1, with D perhaps matching TRBD1 (5 bases). V lost 4 bases, J lost 4 bases, and 13 bases lay in between. Germline V gene sequence: CDR1 GTSNPN, CDR2 SVGIG (reference sequence). CDR3 length: 13 amino acids. CDR3 sequence: CAWNTGASTEAFF. CDR3 nucleotides: TGTGCCTGGAATACAGGAGCTAGCACTGAAGCTTTCTTT.

This clonotype came up a few times. The chain has TRBV25-1 and TRBJ2-3, with 12 bases aligning to TRBD2. After removal of 9 bases from V and 5 bases from J, the junction contained 6 bases not matched to a gene. The germline CDR1 and CDR2 sequences are MGHDK and SYGVNS. This CDR3 has 14 amino acids. The CDR3 DNA reads as TGTGCCAGTTCTCTAGCGGGGGGGCGAGATACGCAGTATTTT. The encoded protein is CASSLAGGRDTQYF.

Only a few counts were recorded for this clonotype. The chain links TRBV7-2 to TRBJ2-6, with D unresolved. The V gene lost 5 bases and the J gene lost 2 bases, with 10 bases spanning the gap. CDR1 and CDR2 (germline): SGHTA, FQGNSA. This CDR3 spans 15 amino acids. In DNA, the CDR3 is TGTGCCAGCAGCATGGGTGTGGCTGGGGCCAACGTCCTGACTTTC. It translates to CASSMGVAGANVLTF.

V usage is TRBV12-3 or TRBV12-4 and J usage is TRBJ1-2, with D maybe TRBD1 (5 bases). Trimming left V 7 bases short and J 4 bases short, with 10 bases between. The CDR3 spans 12 residues. The CDR3 reads CASTLGGYGYTF. The CDR3 nucleotides read TGTGCCAGCACCCTTGGGGGCTATGGCTACACCTTC.

CDR3 sequence reads: CASSQSESSSQPQHF. The CDR3, as DNA: TGTGCCAGCAGCCAATCGGAAAGTTCCAGTCAGCCCCAGCATTTT. The chain combines TRBV16 with TRBJ1-5; no clear D. Germline CDR1 is KGHSY and CDR2 is FQNENV. The CDR3 runs 15 residues. V was clipped by 0 bases and J by 6 bases, with 12 bases between them.